The 8 T cell receptor beta chains listed next were all sequenced from one sample in a study of beta chain features in type 1 diabetes. The study reverse transcribed the entire isolated RNA, so it sequenced expressed TCRB transcripts. The repertoire was sequenced with immunoSEQ multiplex PCR; TCRdb's copy has only in-frame clones and lacks some. Found here are 250,000 to 300,000 clones, around 7.8% of them singletons; the top ten hold more than 1%. The specimen sequenced was central memory CD4+ T cells from blood. All receptors derive from a woman aged 18 to 35 in good health.

This clone occurred a few times. The J gene is TRBJ1-2, the V gene TRBV5-6; D gene ambiguous. This CDR3 spans 14 amino acids. V was cut by 0 bases and J by 4 bases, with 10 bases left in between. The V gene's germline CDR1 is SGHDT and CDR2 YYEEEE. CDR3 loop: CASSLARPGYGYTF. The CDR3 DNA reads as TGTGCCAGCAGCTTGGCTCGTCCCGGCTATGGCTACACCTTC.

The rearrangement links TRBV18 to TRBJ1-1, with unresolved D. The CDR3 is 14 amino acids. V was pared by 4 bases and J by 6 bases, with 15 bases between. Germline CDR1 is KGHSH and CDR2 is LQKENI. The CDR3 loop reads CASSLMDVRAEAFF. DNA of the CDR3: TGTGCCAGCTCACTAATGGACGTACGGGCTGAAGCTTTCTTT.

The V and J genes are TRBV4-3 and TRBJ1-1, with 8 bases fitting TRBD1. Germline V CDR1 and CDR2: LGHNA, YSLEER. Unmatched junction bases numbered 4, after V lost 4 bases and J lost 6 bases. This CDR3 has 13 residues. The CDR3 DNA reads TGCGCCAGCAGCCCCATGACAGGGGCTGAAGCTTTCTTT. Protein: CASSPMTGAEAFF.

The chain recombines TRBV9 with TRBJ2-5; D is possibly TRBD1 or TRBD2 (6 bases each). The CDR3 runs 15 residues. CDR1 SGDLS and CDR2 YYNGEE come from the germline V gene. Between the trimmed V and J ends, which lost 2 bases and 4 bases, there was a span of 15 bases. Here the CDR3 reads CASSVGAKEGETQYF. The CDR3 bases are TGTGCCAGCAGCGTGGGGGCGAAGGAGGGAGAGACCCAGTACTTC. The whole variable domain, remainder taken from reference TRBV9 and TRBJ2-5, is DSGVTQTPKHLITATGQRVTLRCSPRSGDLSVYWYQQSLDQGLQFLIQYYNGEERAKGNILERFSAQQFPDLHSELNLSSLELGDSALYFCASSVGAKEGETQYFGPGTRLLVL.

Regarding this clone: A much larger clone lies a single base off, so this may be a read error. CDR3 sequence (DNA): TGTGCCAGCAGCTTGAGGGCAGGTGGAGAGACCCAGTACTTC. Translating it yields CASSLRAGGETQYF. V is TRBV4-2 and J is TRBJ2-5; TRBD2 is a possible D gene (5 bases). V lost 5 bases, J lost 4 bases, and 14 bases lay in between. The CDR3 is 14 amino acids. The germline gives CDR1 LGHNA, CDR2 YNFKEQ.

This clone was detected a few times. This chain links TRBV29-1 with TRBJ2-3; D ambiguous. Germline values: CDR1 SQVTM, CDR2 ANQGSEA. The CDR3 is made up of 13 amino acids. The V and J ends lost 1 base and 5 bases respectively, with 10 bases between them. CDR3 loop: CSVEGVVVDTQYF. CDR3 nucleotide sequence: TGCAGCGTTGAAGGTGTCGTGGTAGATACGCAGTATTTT.

The chain links TRBV7-9 to TRBJ1-1; D not resolved. CDR1 is SEHNR, CDR2 FQNEAQ, per germline (reference sequence). Deletions cut 2 bases from V and 8 bases from J, with 6 bases between. The CDR3 covers 11 residues. CDR3 DNA: TGTGCCAGCAGCTTAAAATGGGAAGCTTTCTTT. This codes for CASSLKWEAFF.

The gene calls are TRBV5-5 and TRBJ2-4; D possibly corresponds to TRBD1 (6 bases). V was trimmed by 3 bases and J by 10 bases, leaving 20 bases between them. Germline CDR1 SGHKS, CDR2 YYEKEE (reference sequence). CDR3 length equals 15 residues. CDR3 amino acids: CASSWEQGFLGIQYF. The CDR3 DNA reads TGTGCCAGCAGCTGGGAACAGGGATTTTTAGGTATTCAGTACTTC.